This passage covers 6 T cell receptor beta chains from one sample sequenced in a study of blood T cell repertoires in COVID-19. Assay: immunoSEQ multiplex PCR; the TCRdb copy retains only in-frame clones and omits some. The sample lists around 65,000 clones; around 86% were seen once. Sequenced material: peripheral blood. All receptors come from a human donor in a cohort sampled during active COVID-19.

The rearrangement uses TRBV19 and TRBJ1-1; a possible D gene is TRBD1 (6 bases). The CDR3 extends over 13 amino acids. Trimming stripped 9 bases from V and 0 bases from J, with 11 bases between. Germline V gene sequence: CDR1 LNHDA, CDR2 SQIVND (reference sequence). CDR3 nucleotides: TGTGCCAGCACGAGGGGGTTGAACACTGAAGCTTTCTTT. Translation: CASTRGLNTEAFF.

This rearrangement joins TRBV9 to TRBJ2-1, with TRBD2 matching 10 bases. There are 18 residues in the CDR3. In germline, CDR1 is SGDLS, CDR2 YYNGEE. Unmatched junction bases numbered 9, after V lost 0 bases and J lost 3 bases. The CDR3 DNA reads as TGTGCCAGCAGCGTAGGACCACCTAGCGGGAGAATCTACAATGAGCAGTTCTTC. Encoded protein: CASSVGPPSGRIYNEQFF.

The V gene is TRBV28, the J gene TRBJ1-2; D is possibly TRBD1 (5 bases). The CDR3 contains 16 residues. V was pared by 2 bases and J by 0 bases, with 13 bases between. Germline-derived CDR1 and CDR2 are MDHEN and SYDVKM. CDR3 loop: CASSLSSREANYGYTF. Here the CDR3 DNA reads TGTGCCAGCAGTTTAAGTAGCAGGGAAGCTAACTATGGCTACACCTTC.

The CDR3 loop reads CASSPKTGMSYEQYF. As DNA, the CDR3 is TGTGCCAGCAGTCCAAAGACAGGGATGTCCTACGAGCAGTACTTC. The rearrangement joins TRBV27 to TRBJ2-7; 7 bases fit TRBD1. Germline CDR1 reads MNHEY; CDR2 reads SMNVEV (reference sequence). This CDR3 has 15 residues. The ends lost 5 bases at V and 1 base at J; junction bases unmatched: 8.

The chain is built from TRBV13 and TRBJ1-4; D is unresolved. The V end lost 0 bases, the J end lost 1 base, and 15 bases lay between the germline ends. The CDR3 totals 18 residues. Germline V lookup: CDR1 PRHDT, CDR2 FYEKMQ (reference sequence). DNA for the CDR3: TGTGCCAGCAGCTTAGGGCGTCTCATCGGTGAAACTAATGAAAAACTGTTTTTT. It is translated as CASSLGRLIGETNEKLFF.

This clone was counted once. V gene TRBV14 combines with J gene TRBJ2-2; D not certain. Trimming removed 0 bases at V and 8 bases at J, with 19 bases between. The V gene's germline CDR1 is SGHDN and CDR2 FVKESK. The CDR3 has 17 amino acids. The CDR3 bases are TGTGCCAGCAGCCAAGATGTGCGACGGGTGCGGTTTGGGGAGCTGTTTTTT. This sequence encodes CASSQDVRRVRFGELFF.